This T cell receptor beta chain came from a study of cytomegalovirus exposure and HLA in healthy donors (TCRdb year 2017). About the full investigation: According to a later analysis, one platform produced both the 110 or so validation repertoires and the 720 or so repertoires of the first cohort. In addition to the first cohort of about 650 subjects, a separate validation cohort of some 120 different subjects was used. To predict cytomegalovirus infection status, the study combined high-throughput TCR immunosequencing, statistical association of individual TCRs with disease status, and machine learning. The study was designed to test whether signatures of past pathogen exposure could be identified by cataloging public T cell receptors.

To note about this clone: Its binding antigen is unknown. One base away there is no much larger clone; base qualities are not given.

As encoded in the germline V gene, CDR1 is SGHRS while CDR2 is YFSETQ. The CDR3 starts with the cysteine, ends with the phenylalanine, and has 16 residues. The CDR3 DNA has 48 bases and is translated from base 1. V loses 2 bases of germline sequence and J loses 2 bases, and the interval between the two ends is 14 bases. Findings and caveats that apply to the study as a whole: The validation cohort had no HLA typing available for a later analysis, so co-occurrence within that cohort was assessed over all 120 or so repertoires. The study listed 150 to 200 TCR beta chains as associated with cytomegalovirus. While some public TCRs were present in many individuals, most TCR sequences turned up only very rarely across donors. The classifier was reported to diagnose cytomegalovirus status with high specificity and sensitivity in both the original cohort and the validation cohort. Of the cluster scores, approximately 95% were above 0 in a later analysis, which found that TCRs clustered in the first cohort also tended to co-occur in the 95 to 150 validation repertoires. In vitro tests confirmed that a few of the cytomegalovirus-associated TCR beta chains recognize cytomegalovirus antigens. The authors suggested that the approach could potentially be generalized to other disease states and immunological phenotypes.

Libraries came from the immunoSEQ multiplex PCR assay. The study's processing was this. A statistical classification framework was developed to diagnose cytomegalovirus status using the catalog of TCR beta chain sequences. TCRdb provides this immuneACCESS table in a form limited to in-frame rearrangements. Some clones are lacking; in checked studies, under half of them reflect an unresolved V gene, and why the rest are absent is not known. That table supplies the V and J calls and clone size; D and trimming were determined from the DNA. Counted in this sample were 250,000 to 350,000 clones; roughly 89% of them appeared once. The ten biggest clones cover over 0.8% of the sample. Donors formed part of the validation cohort, which comprised over a hundred subjects and was distinct from the first cohort of several hundred subjects.

The sequencing sample was made of PBMCs. In this chain, TRBV5-1 is recombined with TRBJ2-1; perhaps TRBD2 is the D gene, with 6 bases matching. This receptor was obtained from a young woman in good health and CMV-seronegative. The DNA sequence is as follows: TGCGCCAGCAGCTTTGAGCTAGCGACCACCTACAATGAGCAGTTCTTC. This is translated as CASSFELATTYNEQFF.